The 22 T cell receptor beta chains below all came from one sample that was sequenced in a study of blood T cells in healthy people across ages. Sample-barcoded 5' priming and a J-beta primer mix drove a second PCR of 7 to 11 cycles. TCRdb reanalysed the 5' RACE reads using MiXCR and keeps one entry per CDR3 protein. The data contain roughly 930,000 distinct CDR3 sequences, 45% to 50% of them singletons. Specimen: blood. The source of these receptors is a man in his thirties or forties in good health.

V is TRBV9 and J is TRBJ2-1; 9 bases are a match to TRBD2. Germline CDR1 is SGDLS and CDR2 is YYNGEE. V lost 7 bases, J lost 1 base, and 12 bases stayed unmatched. This CDR3 contains 17 residues. CDR3 DNA sequence: TGTGCCAGCTCGGGGGGGACTAGCCTCACATCCTACAATGAGCAGTTCTTC. This encodes CASSGGTSLTSYNEQFF.

This clonotype was seen a single time. At one boundary the junction diverges from the germline segment, which might be a read error. This rearrangement joins TRBV7-2 to TRBJ2-1; 12 bases match TRBD2. CDR1 SGHTA and CDR2 FQGNSA come from the germline V gene. The CDR3 runs 17 residues. The CDR3 here is CASSPLAGGPSYNEQFF. In nucleotides, the CDR3 is TGTGCCAGCAGCCCTCTAGCGGGGGGGCCGAGCTACAATGAGCAGTTTTTC.

This clonotype was seen a single time. The chain links TRBV12-3 or TRBV12-4 to TRBJ1-2; D is uncertain. This CDR3 comprises 12 residues. V was pared by 7 bases and J by 0 bases, with 6 bases between. This CDR3 reads CASTTTNYGYTF. CDR3 DNA: TGTGCCAGCACTACAACTAACTATGGCTACACCTTC.

The rearrangement joins TRBV20-1 to TRBJ1-5; 11 bases fit TRBD1. The CDR3 is 14 amino acids. Losses at the gene ends were 5 bases for V and 4 bases for J; bases not matched to a gene: 4. In germline, CDR1 is DFQATT, CDR2 SNEGSKA (reference sequence). The CDR3 region is CSAWTGGLNQPQHF. CDR3 coding DNA: TGCAGTGCTTGGACAGGGGGCTTGAATCAGCCCCAGCATTTT.

J is TRBJ1-2 and V is TRBV2; maybe TRBD1 (5 bases). CDR1 and CDR2 from the germline V gene are SNHLY and FYNNEI. The CDR3 covers 12 residues. The germline V and J ends were trimmed by 3 bases and 9 bases, with 11 bases remaining between them. CDR3 region: CASSEEGYRYTF. CDR3 DNA sequence: TGTGCCAGCAGTGAGGAGGGGTACCGCTACACCTTC.

This sequence joins TRBV9 and TRBJ1-1; D is unresolved. This CDR3 is 13 amino acids long. Germline-derived CDR1 and CDR2 are SGDLS and YYNGEE. V dropped 3 bases and J dropped 1 base, with 7 bases sitting between them. The CDR3 is CASSARANTEAFF. The CDR3 DNA follows: TGTGCCAGCAGCGCCCGGGCGAACACTGAAGCTTTCTTT.

The chain joins TRBV5-5 to TRBJ2-7; 11 nucleotides align to TRBD1. Germline lookup yields CDR1 SGHKS and CDR2 YYEKEE (reference sequence). This CDR3 comprises 13 residues. Unmatched junction bases numbered 2, after V lost 4 bases and J lost 5 bases. The CDR3 DNA reads as TGTGCCAGCAGCCAGGGACAGGGGGACGAGCAGTACTTC. This gives the protein CASSQGQGDEQYF.

This clonotype was detected only once. The chain has TRBV11-3 and TRBJ2-5; D ambiguous. TRBJ2-7 explains the end of the DNA better; the J call may be wrong. This CDR3 spans 12 amino acids. Germline CDR1 is SGHNT and CDR2 is YENEEA. CDR3 in amino acids: CASSLIQNEQYF. The CDR3, as DNA: TGTGCCAGCTCCTTAATACAGAACGAGCAGTACTTC.

As DNA, the CDR3 is TGCGCCAGCAGCTCGGGGTCACAGTTCGTCGAAGACACTGGCTACACCTTC. Amino acids: CASSSGSQFVEDTGYTF. The chain carries TRBV4-1 and TRBJ1-2; no clear D gene. V lost 5 bases to trimming and J lost 7 bases, with 26 bases between them. The CDR3 sequence is 17 residues long. The germline gives CDR1 MGHRA, CDR2 YSYEKL.

The chain recombines TRBV7-9 with TRBJ2-4; D is undetermined. The last part of the DNA fits TRBJ2-7 better; the J call may be wrong. CDR3 length: 17 residues. CDR1 SEHNR and CDR2 FQNEAQ come from the germline V gene (reference sequence). CDR3 DNA: TGTGCCAGCAGCTTAACTCCGAGTCCTGTCCAACACCACGAGCAGTACTTC. Its translation is CASSLTPSPVQHHEQYF.

V gene TRBV5-1 combines with J gene TRBJ2-7; TRBD1 might be the D (6 bases). The CDR3 runs to 14 residues. The V end lost 2 bases, the J end lost 4 bases, and 13 bases lay between the germline ends. Germline V gene lookup returns CDR1 SGHRS and CDR2 YFSETQ. CDR3 protein: CASSFETGQYEQYF. CDR3 coding DNA: TGCGCCAGCAGCTTCGAGACAGGTCAATACGAGCAGTACTTC.

V usage is TRBV13 and J usage is TRBJ2-3; 9 bases agree with TRBD1. V lost 5 bases, J lost 2 bases, and 5 bases stayed unmatched. CDR1 and CDR2 (germline): PRHDT, FYEKMQ (reference sequence). CDR3 size: 15 residues. The CDR3 DNA reads TGTGCCAGCAGCGACCGGGACAGGGACACAGATACGCAGTATTTT. Amino acids: CASSDRDRDTDTQYF.

Of note for this clonotype: It may be a read error: a sequence one base away is much more abundant. The J gene is TRBJ1-2, the V gene TRBV5-1; D remains unclear. CDR3 length: 13 residues. Germline-derived CDR1 and CDR2 are SGHRS and YFSETQ. CDR3 in amino acids: CASRMTANYSYTF. Written as DNA, the CDR3 is TGCGCCAGCAGGATGACGGCTAACTATAGCTACACCTTC.

Ten or more counts support this clonotype. CDR3 nucleotides: TGTGCCAGCAGTGACGACGGAATTAATTCACCCCTCCACTTT. It translates to CASSDDGINSPLHF. The chain joins TRBV6-4 to TRBJ1-6; D ambiguous. The CDR3 has 14 amino acids. CDR1 MRHNA and CDR2 SNTAGT come from the germline V gene. The V gene lost 2 bases and the J gene lost 6 bases, with 8 bases spanning the gap.

V usage is TRBV6-5 and J usage is TRBJ1-2, with D perhaps matching TRBD1 (5 bases). Per the germline V gene, CDR1 is MNHEY and CDR2 is SVGAGI. V was cut by 0 bases and J by 4 bases, with 9 bases left in between. CDR3 length: 14 residues. This CDR3 reads CASSYSPGGYGYTF. CDR3 sequence (DNA): TGTGCCAGCAGTTACTCGCCGGGGGGCTATGGCTACACCTTC.

As concerns this clonotype: At one of its ends the junction is not consistent with the germline gene, which may arise from a read error. The chain employs TRBV7-7 and TRBJ2-5; TRBD1 aligns across 7 bases. Germline V gives CDR1 SSHAT, CDR2 FNYEAQ (reference sequence). This CDR3 comprises 13 residues. The CDR3 bases are TGTGCTAGCAGCTACGGACAGGTTCAGACCCAGTACTTC. It is translated as CASSYGQVQTQYF.

This chain uses TRBV6-1 with TRBJ2-1; the match to TRBD2 covers 7 bases. V shed 2 bases and J 7 bases; nucleotides not matched to a gene: 5. Per germline, CDR1 MNHNS and CDR2 SASEGT. This CDR3 has 14 residues. CDR3 coding DNA: TGTGCCAGCAGTGAACGGAGCGGGGTTAATGAGCAGTTCTTC. Protein: CASSERSGVNEQFF.

The V and J genes are TRBV6-4 and TRBJ2-1; 7 bases match TRBD1. After removal of 10 bases from V and 6 bases from J, the junction contained 9 bases not matched to a gene. This CDR3 contains 13 residues. Per germline, CDR1 MRHNA and CDR2 SNTAGT. The CDR3 nucleotides are TGTGCCACCGGGACAGCCAGTCTCAATGAGCAGTTCTTC. Translating gives CATGTASLNEQFF.

This rearrangement joins TRBV20-1 to TRBJ1-2, with D unclear. This CDR3 is built from 14 residues. The V gene lost 0 bases and the J gene lost 3 bases, with 11 bases spanning the gap. Germline CDR1 and CDR2: DFQATT and SNEGSKA (reference sequence). CDR3 nucleotides: TGCAGTGCTAGAGATCTATCGCGCGACTATGGCTACACCTTC. Translated, it gives CSARDLSRDYGYTF.

Note on this clonotype: A read error is possible here, since a much larger clone lies one base away. The gene calls are TRBV20-1 and TRBJ2-3; D tentatively fits TRBD1 or TRBD2 (5 bases each). Germline V lookup: CDR1 DFQATT, CDR2 SNEGSKA (reference sequence). Trimming left V 3 bases short and J 0 bases short, with 16 bases between. This CDR3 is 16 amino acids long. CDR3 coding DNA: TGCAGTGCTAGGAGGATGGACGGGGCAAGCACAGATACGCAGTATTTT. Amino acids: CSARRMDGASTDTQYF.

By sample share, this clonotype is medium-sized (0.01 to 0.1%). This chain uses TRBV20-1 with TRBJ2-7, with 7 nucleotides matching TRBD1. The CDR3 is 13 amino acids. The germline gives CDR1 DFQATT, CDR2 SNEGSKA (reference sequence). Trimming cost V 5 bases and J 4 bases; bases outside gene matches: 8. CDR3 residues: CSADRDSFYEQYF. As DNA, the CDR3 is TGCAGTGCTGACCGGGACAGTTTTTACGAGCAGTACTTC.

This clonotype was seen a handful of times. J is TRBJ2-3 and V is TRBV20-1; no clear D. CDR1 is DFQATT and CDR2 is SNEGSKA in the germline V gene (reference sequence). The CDR3 consists of 15 residues. V was trimmed by 3 bases and J by 4 bases, leaving 17 bases between them. The CDR3 DNA reads as TGCAGTGCTAGTGTTGACTCATTTGGGGCAGATACGCAGTATTTT. It is translated as CSASVDSFGADTQYF.